The source of this TCR beta chain is a study of OX40 agonist ivuxolimab in advanced cancers. Findings and caveats of the study: More expanded clones were seen, on average, in CD8+ T cells than in CD4+. Clonal expansion was seen in CD4+ and CD8+ blood T cells by week 6 at 0.1 to 3.0 mg/kg. Among some nonresponders, normalized T-cell clonal expansion was also low.

On this clone: As yet, its antigen is unknown.

Profiling relied on immunoSEQ multiplex PCR, and the TCRdb table lists in-frame clones only, not all of them. The sample carries about 90,000 clones, approximately 91% recorded once. Here the sequenced sample was CD4+ or CD8+ T cells sorted from blood, taken in a trial of the OX40 agonist ivuxolimab. The receptor was derived from an adult with an advanced solid tumor such as melanoma, head and neck, liver or kidney cancer.

The DNA for the CDR3 is TGTGCCAGCAGTTTAAGGGGACAGTACTTCTCGACCTACGAGCAGTACTTC. Translating gives CASSLRGQYFSTYEQYF. The rearrangement links TRBV27 to TRBJ2-7; 7 positions match TRBD1. Germline CDR1 MNHEY, CDR2 SMNVEV (reference sequence). V was clipped by 2 bases and J by 2 bases; unmatched bases: 12. CDR3 length equals 17 residues.